A single T cell receptor (beta chain) is shown here with its context. The antigen remains unidentified. This same CDR3 is encoded by further DNA sequences in the sample. The sample comes from a study of cytomegalovirus exposure and HLA in healthy donors. Per germline, CDR1 SGHDT and CDR2 YYEEEE. The length of the CDR3 is 15 residues. Trimming removed 0 bases at V and 6 bases at J, with 10 bases between. Study conclusions and caveats: Analysis performed later showed TCR beta chains linked to HLA being more clonally expanded than equally common others. A list of 164 TCR beta chains associated with cytomegalovirus was given. A previous analysis found most TCR beta V segments productive roughly 90% or roughly 30% of the time.

The PCR used 60 Vbeta and 13 Jbeta primers. The data were produced by immunoSEQ multiplex PCR, yet TCRdb's version contains in-frame clones alone and is incomplete. This sample carries roughly 60,000 clones, with 3% to 4% going to the ten biggest clones. The TCR originated in a male donor in good health and CMV-seronegative. The sequenced sample consisted of PBMCs. The rearrangement joins TRBV5-6 to TRBJ1-6, with D perhaps matching TRBD1 (5 bases). The CDR3: CASSLGGRSNSPLHF. In DNA, the CDR3 is TGTGCCAGCAGCTTGGGGGGCAGGAGTAATTCACCCCTCCACTTT.